Following are 7 T cell receptor beta chains from one sample sequenced in a study of T cells in Graves' hyperthyroidism and ophthalmopathy (dated by TCRdb to the late 2010s). To prepare the library, multiplex PCR was applied. Sequencing used an Illumina HiSeq 2000. The TCR beta CDR3 regions were amplified from the RNA transcripts. The TCR CDR3 was subjected to a first round of RT-PCR using the HTBI primer set and the Qiagen OneStep RT-PCR kit. The public reads were reprocessed in TCRdb via fastp at Q25 and MiXCR, keeping in-frame beta chains. All rows with the same CDR3 protein become a single entry with the most common DNA and genes. This sample comprises hundreds of thousands of distinct CDR3 sequences, roughly 22% of them detected only once. Under 65% of the sample lies in the top ten. Sequencing input: blood. The receptors originated from a man younger than 45 with Graves' ophthalmopathy.

The sample holds a few counts of this clonotype. The chain recombines TRBV27 with TRBJ2-7; D is possibly TRBD2 (6 bases). The germline V gene has CDR1 MNHEY and CDR2 SMNVEV (reference sequence). This CDR3 spans 13 amino acids. Trimming shortened V by 3 bases and J by 4 bases, and 10 bases separated the two germline ends. CDR3 in DNA: TGTGCCAGCAGTTTGGACGGGAGATACGAGCAGTACTTC. Its protein product is CASSLDGRYEQYF.

The chain has TRBV9 and TRBJ2-7; maybe TRBD2 (6 bases). This CDR3 spans 15 amino acids. Trimming removed 2 bases at V and 7 bases at J, with 19 bases between. Per germline, CDR1 SGDLS and CDR2 YYNGEE. CDR3 loop: CASSVGGSEGREQYF. CDR3 coding DNA: TGTGCCAGCAGCGTCGGGGGATCGGAAGGTAGAGAGCAGTACTTC.

This chain joins TRBV30 and TRBJ2-1; D is ambiguous. Trimming shortened V by 5 bases and J by 3 bases, and 8 bases separated the two germline ends. This CDR3 is built from 12 residues. Germline V gene data show CDR1 as GTSNPN and CDR2 as SVGIG (reference sequence). CDR3 region: CAWVRSYNEQFF. As DNA, the CDR3 is TGTGCCTGGGTAAGGAGCTACAATGAGCAGTTCTTC.

Of note for this clonotype: One end of the junction does not line up with germline, which may come from a read error. The chain combines TRBV27 with TRBJ1-1; D not resolved. Looked up from germline, CDR1 is MNHEY and CDR2 is SMNVEV (reference sequence). The CDR3 runs 16 residues. CDR3 loop: CASSFGRLRRNTETFF. As DNA, the CDR3 is TGTGCCAGCAGTTTTGGGCGGCTTAGGAGGAACACTGAAACTTTCTTT.

This clonotype was seen at least ten times. The chain recombines TRBV28 with TRBJ2-3; tentative D call: TRBD2 (6 bases). The CDR3 runs 14 residues. Germline assignment: CDR1 MDHEN and CDR2 SYDVKM. Trimming cost V 3 bases and J 2 bases, with 9 bases left between them. The CDR3 loop is CASSFGLPTDTQYF. The DNA for the CDR3 is TGTGCCAGCAGTTTCGGACTACCCACAGATACGCAGTATTTT.

This rearrangement joins TRBV5-1 to TRBJ2-1; the match to TRBD2 covers 11 bases. With 3 bases clipped from V and 4 bases from J, the junction kept 6 bases outside the gene matches. This CDR3 is built from 16 residues. The germline V gene has CDR1 SGHRS and CDR2 YFSETQ. CDR3 protein: CASSSGLAAVYNEQFF. In nucleotides, the CDR3 is TGCGCCAGCAGCTCGGGACTAGCGGCCGTTTACAATGAGCAGTTCTTC.

In this sample, this clonotype turned up many times. This chain uses TRBV18 with TRBJ2-7, with a possible D match to TRBD2 (5 bases). Trimming removed 3 bases from V and 5 bases from J, with 14 bases in between. In germline, CDR1 is KGHSH, CDR2 LQKENI. CDR3 length: 14 amino acids. CDR3 amino acids: CASSPTFGIDEQYF. For the CDR3, the DNA is TGTGCCAGCTCACCGACATTCGGGATCGACGAGCAGTACTTC.